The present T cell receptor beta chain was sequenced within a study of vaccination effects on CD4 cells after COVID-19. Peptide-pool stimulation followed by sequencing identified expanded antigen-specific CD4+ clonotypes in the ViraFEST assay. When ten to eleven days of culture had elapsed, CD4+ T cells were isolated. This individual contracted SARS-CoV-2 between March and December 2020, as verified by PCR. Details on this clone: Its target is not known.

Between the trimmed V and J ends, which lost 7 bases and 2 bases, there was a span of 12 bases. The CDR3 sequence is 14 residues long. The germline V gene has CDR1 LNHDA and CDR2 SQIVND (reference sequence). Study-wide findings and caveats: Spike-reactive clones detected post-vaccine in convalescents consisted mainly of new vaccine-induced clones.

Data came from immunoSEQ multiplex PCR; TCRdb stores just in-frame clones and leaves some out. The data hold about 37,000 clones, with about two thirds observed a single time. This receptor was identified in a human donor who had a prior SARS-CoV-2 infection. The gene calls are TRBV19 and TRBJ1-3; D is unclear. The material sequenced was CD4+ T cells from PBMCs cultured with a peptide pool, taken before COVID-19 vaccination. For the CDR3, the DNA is TGTGCCAGTAACTCCGGTGGGACTGGAAACACCATATATTTT. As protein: CASNSGGTGNTIYF.